This TCR beta chain was retrieved from a study of T-cell memory formation after mild COVID-19. Each CDR3 protein is one row after TCRdb ran MiXCR on the 5' RACE reads. Among hundreds of thousands of distinct CDR3 sequences, approximately 15% were seen once, and the ten largest hold roughly 22%. V was clipped by 1 base and J by 2 bases, with 6 bases between them. Germline V gene sequence: CDR1 SGHRS, CDR2 YFSETQ. This CDR3 contains 14 residues. This clonotype turned up a few times. The sequencing sample was made of PBMCs or a T cell subset sorted from them (not recorded which). This rearrangement joins TRBV5-1 to TRBJ2-2; unclear D gene. This clonotype was sampled from a young man who had mild COVID-19 (a few samples of this study predate the infection). Cell type and time point are not known. The CDR3 protein is CASSLLPNTGELFF. CDR3 bases: TGCGCCAGCAGCTTGCTACCTAACACCGGGGAGCTGTTTTTT.